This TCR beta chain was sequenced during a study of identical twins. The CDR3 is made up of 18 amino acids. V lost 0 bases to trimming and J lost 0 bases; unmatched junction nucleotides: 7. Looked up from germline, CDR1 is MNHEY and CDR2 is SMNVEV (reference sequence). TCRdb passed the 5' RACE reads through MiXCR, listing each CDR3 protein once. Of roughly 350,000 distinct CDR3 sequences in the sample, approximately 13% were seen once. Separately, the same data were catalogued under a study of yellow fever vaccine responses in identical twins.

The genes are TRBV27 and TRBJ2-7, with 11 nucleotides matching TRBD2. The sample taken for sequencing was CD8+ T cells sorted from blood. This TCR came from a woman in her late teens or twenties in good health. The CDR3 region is CASSLSWLAGGFSYEQYF. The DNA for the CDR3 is TGTGCCAGCAGTTTATCGTGGCTAGCGGGAGGCTTCTCCTACGAGCAGTACTTC.